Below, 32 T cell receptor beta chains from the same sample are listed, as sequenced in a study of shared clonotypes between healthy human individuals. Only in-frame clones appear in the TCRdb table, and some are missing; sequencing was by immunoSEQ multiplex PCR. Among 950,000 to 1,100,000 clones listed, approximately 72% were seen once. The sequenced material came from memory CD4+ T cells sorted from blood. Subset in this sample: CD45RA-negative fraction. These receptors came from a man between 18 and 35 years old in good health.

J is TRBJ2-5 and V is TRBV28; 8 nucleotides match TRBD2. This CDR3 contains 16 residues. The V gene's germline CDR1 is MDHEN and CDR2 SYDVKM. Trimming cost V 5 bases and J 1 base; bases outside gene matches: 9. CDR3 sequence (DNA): TGTGCCAGCAGTCCTCTACGACTAGCGATCCAAGAGACCCAGTACTTC. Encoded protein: CASSPLRLAIQETQYF.

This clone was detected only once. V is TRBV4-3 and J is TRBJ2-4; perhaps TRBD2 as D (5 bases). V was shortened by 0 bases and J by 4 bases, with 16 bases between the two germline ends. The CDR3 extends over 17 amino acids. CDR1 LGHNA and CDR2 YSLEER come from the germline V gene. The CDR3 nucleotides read TGCGCCAGCAGCCAAGAAGTCTCGGGATCCAGAAAAAACATTCAGTACTTC. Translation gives CASSQEVSGSRKNIQYF.

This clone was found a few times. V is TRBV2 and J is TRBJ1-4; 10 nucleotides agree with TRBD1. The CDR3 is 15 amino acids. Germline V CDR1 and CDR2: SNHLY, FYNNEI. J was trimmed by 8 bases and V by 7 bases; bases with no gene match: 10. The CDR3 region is CASTEPTGGKEKLFF. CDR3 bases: TGTGCCAGCACAGAACCGACAGGGGGCAAAGAAAAACTGTTTTTT.

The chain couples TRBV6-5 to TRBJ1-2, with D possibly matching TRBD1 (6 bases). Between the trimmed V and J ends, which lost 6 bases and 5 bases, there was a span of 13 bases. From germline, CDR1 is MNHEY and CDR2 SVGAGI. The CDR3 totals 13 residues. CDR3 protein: CASSQGQRYGYTF. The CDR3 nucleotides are TGTGCCAGCAGCCAGGGACAACGGTATGGCTACACCTTC.

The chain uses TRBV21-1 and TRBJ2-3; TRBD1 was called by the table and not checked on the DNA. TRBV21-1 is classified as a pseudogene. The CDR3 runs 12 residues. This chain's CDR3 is CASSKAEDTQYF. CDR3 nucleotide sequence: TGTGCCAGCAGCAAGGCCGAAGATACGCAGTATTTT.

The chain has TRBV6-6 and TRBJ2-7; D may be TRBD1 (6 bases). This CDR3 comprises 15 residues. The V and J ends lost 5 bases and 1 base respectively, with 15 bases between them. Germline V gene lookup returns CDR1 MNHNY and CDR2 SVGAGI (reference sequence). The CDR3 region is CASSTVGQLSYEQYF. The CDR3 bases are TGTGCCAGCAGTACAGTCGGACAGCTATCCTACGAGCAGTACTTC.

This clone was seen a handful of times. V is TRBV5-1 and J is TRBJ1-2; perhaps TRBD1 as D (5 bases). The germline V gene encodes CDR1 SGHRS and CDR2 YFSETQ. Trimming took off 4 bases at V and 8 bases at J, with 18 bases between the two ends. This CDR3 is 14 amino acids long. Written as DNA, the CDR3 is TGCGCCAGCAGCCCCCGGGGGGATTTTGAAGGCTACACCTTC. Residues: CASSPRGDFEGYTF.

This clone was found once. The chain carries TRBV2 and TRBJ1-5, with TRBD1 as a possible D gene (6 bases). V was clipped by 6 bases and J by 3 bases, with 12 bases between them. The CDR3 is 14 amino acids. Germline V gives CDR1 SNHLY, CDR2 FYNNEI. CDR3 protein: CASSQGFTNQPQHF. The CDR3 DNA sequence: TGTGCCAGCAGCCAGGGGTTTACCAATCAGCCCCAGCATTTT.

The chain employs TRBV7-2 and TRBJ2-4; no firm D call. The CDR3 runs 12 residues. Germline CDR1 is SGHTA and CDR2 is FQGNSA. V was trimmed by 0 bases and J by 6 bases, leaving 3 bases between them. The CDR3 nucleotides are TGTGCCAGCAGCTTAGCGGCAAACATTCAGTACTTC. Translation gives CASSLAANIQYF.

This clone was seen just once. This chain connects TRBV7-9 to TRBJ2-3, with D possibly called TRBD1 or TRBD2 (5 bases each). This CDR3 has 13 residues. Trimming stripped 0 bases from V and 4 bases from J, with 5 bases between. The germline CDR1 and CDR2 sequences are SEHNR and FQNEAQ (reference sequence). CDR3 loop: CASSLAGPDTQYF. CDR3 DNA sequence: TGTGCCAGCAGCTTAGCGGGACCAGATACGCAGTATTTT.

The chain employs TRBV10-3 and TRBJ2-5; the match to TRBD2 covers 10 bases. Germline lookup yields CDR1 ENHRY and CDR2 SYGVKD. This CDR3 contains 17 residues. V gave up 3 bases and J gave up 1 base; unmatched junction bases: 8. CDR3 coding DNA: TGTGCCATCAGTGATATTTGGGTAGCGGGGGGCCAAGAGACCCAGTACTTC. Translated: CAISDIWVAGGQETQYF.

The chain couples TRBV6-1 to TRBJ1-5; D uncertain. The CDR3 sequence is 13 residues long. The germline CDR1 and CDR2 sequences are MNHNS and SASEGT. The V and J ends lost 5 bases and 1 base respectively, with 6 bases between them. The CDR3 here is CASSPNSNQPQHF. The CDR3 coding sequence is TGTGCCAGCAGTCCGAACAGCAATCAGCCCCAGCATTTT.

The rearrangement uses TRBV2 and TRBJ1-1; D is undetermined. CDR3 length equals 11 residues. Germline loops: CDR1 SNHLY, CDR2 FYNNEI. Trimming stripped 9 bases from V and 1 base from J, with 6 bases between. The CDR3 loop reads CARGRNTEAFF. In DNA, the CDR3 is TGTGCCAGGGGGAGGAACACTGAAGCTTTCTTT.

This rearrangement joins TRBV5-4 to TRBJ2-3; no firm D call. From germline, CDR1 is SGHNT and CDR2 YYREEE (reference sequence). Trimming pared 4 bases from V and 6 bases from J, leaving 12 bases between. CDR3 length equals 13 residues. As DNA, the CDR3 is TGTGCCAGCAGCCCAGACGGGTGGGATACGCAGTATTTT. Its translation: CASSPDGWDTQYF.

CDR3 region: CASNPLVGTSGYEQYF. DNA for the CDR3: TGTGCCAGCAACCCTCTGGTCGGGACTAGCGGCTACGAGCAGTACTTC. The chain has TRBV7-8 and TRBJ2-7, with 11 bases aligning to TRBD2. The V segment lost 7 bases and the J segment 3 bases; nucleotides outside the gene matches: 11. The CDR3 runs to 16 residues. The germline V gene encodes CDR1 SGHVS and CDR2 FQNEAQ.

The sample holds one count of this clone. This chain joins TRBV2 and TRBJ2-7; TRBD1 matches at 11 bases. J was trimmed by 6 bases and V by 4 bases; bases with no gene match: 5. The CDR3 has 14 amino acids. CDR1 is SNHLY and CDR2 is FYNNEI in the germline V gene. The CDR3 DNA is TGTGCCAGCAGTGGGGACAGGGGGTTAAGCGAGCAGTACTTC. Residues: CASSGDRGLSEQYF.

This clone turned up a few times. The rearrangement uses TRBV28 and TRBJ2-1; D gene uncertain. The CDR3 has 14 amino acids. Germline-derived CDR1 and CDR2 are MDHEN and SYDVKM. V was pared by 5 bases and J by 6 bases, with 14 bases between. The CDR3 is CASSPAGVSNEQFF. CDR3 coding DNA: TGTGCCAGCAGTCCTGCAGGAGTCTCCAATGAGCAGTTCTTC. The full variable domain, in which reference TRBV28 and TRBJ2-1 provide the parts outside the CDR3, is DVKVTQSSRYLVKRTGEKVFLECVQDMDHENMFWYRQDPGLGLRLIYFSYDVKMKEKGDIPEGYSVSREKKERFSLILESASTNQTSMYLCASSPAGVSNEQFFGPGTRLTVL.

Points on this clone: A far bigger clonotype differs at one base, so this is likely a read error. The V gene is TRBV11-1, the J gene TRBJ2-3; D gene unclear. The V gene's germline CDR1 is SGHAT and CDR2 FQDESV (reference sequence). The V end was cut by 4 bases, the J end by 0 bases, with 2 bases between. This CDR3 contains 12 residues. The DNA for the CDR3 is TGTGCCAGCAGCTCGAGCACAGATACGCAGTATTTT. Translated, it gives CASSSSTDTQYF.

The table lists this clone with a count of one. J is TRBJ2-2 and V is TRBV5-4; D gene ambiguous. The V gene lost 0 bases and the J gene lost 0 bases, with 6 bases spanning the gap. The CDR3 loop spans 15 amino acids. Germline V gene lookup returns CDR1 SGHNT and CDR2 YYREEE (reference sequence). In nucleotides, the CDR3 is TGTGCCAGCAGCTTGGGGCTGGCGAACACCGGGGAGCTGTTTTTT. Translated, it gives CASSLGLANTGELFF.

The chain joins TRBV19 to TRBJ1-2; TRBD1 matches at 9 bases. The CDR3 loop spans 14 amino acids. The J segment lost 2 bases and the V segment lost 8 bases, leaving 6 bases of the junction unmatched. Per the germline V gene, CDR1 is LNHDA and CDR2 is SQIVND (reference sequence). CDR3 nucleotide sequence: TGTGCCAGTGGACAGGGGAAAGGAAACTATGGCTACACCTTC. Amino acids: CASGQGKGNYGYTF.

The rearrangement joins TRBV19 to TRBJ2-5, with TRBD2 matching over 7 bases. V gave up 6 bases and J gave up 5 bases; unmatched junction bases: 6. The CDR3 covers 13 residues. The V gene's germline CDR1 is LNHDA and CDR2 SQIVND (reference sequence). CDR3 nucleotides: TGTGCCAGTAGCGACGGGGGGTCGGAGACCCAGTACTTC. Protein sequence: CASSDGGSETQYF.

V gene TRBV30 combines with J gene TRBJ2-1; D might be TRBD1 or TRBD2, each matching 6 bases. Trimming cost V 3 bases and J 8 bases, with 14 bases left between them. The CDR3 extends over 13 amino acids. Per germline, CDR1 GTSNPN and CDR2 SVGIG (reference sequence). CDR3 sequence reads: CAWSRDGGDEQFF. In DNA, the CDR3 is TGTGCCTGGAGCCGGGACGGGGGCGATGAGCAGTTCTTC.

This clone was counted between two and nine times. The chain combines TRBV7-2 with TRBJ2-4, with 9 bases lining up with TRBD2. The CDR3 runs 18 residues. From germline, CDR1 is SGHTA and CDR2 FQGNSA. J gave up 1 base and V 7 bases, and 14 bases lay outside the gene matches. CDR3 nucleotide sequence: TGTGCCAGCACCCCGTGGTCTAGCGGGATAAGGGCCAAAAACATTCAGTACTTC. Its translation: CASTPWSSGIRAKNIQYF. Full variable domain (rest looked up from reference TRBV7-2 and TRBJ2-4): GAGVSQSPSNKVTEKGKDVELRCDPISGHTALYWYRQSLGQGLEFLIYFQGNSAPDKSGLPSDRFSAERTGGSVSTLTIQRTQQEDSAVYLCASTPWSSGIRAKNIQYFGAGTRLSVL.

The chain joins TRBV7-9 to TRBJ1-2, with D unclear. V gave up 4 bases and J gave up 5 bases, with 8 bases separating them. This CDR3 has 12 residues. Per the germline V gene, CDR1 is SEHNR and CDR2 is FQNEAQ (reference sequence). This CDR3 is CASSSDPYGYTF. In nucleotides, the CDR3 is TGTGCCAGCAGCTCGGACCCATATGGCTACACCTTC.

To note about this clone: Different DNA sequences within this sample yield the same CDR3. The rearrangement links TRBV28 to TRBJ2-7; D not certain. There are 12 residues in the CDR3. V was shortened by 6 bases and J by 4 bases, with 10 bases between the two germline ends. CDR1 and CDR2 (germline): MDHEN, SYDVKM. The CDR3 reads CASSLSQYEQYF. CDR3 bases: TGTGCCAGCAGCCTATCCCAATACGAGCAGTACTTC.

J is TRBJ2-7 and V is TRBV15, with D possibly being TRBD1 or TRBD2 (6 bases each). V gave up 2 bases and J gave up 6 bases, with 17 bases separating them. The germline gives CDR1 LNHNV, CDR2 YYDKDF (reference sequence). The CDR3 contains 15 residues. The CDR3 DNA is TGTGCCACCAGCAGACTGATCAACAGGGAGGCCGAGCAGTACTTC. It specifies CATSRLINREAEQYF. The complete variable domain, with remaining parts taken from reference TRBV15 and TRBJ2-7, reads DAMVIQNPRYQVTQFGKPVTLSCSQTLNHNVMYWYQQKSSQAPKLLFHYYDKDFNNEADTPDNFQSRRPNTSFCFLDIRSPGLGDTAMYLCATSRLINREAEQYFGPGTRLTVT.

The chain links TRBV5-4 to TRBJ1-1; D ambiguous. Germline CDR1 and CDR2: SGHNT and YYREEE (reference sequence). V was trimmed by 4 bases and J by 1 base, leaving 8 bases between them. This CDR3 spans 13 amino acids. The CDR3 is CASSGQTNTEAFF. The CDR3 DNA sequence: TGTGCCAGCAGCGGGCAGACGAACACTGAAGCTTTCTTT.

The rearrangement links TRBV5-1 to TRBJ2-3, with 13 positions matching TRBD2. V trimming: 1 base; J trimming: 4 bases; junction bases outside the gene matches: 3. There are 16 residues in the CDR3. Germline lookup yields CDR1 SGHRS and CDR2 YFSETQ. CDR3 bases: TGCGCCAGCAGCTTGAGGACTAGCGGGAGCGCAGATACGCAGTATTTT. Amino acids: CASSLRTSGSADTQYF.

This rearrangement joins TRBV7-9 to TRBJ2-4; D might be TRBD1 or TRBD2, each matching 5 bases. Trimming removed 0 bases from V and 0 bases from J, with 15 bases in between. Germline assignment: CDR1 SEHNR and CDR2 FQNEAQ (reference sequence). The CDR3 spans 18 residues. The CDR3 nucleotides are TGTGCCAGCAGCTTAGCTGGGACGGCTCTCTTAGCCAAAAACATTCAGTACTTC. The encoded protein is CASSLAGTALLAKNIQYF.

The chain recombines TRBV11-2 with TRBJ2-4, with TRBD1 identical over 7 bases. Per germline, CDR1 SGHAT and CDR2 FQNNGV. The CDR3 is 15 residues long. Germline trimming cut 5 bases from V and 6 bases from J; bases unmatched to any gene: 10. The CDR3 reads CASSLPPGQPNIQYF. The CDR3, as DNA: TGTGCCAGCAGCCTCCCCCCGGGACAGCCAAACATTCAGTACTTC. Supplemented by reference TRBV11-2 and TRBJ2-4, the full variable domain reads EAGVAQSPRYKIIEKRQSVAFWCNPISGHATLYWYQQILGQGPKLLIQFQNNGVVDDSQLPKDRFSAERLKGVDSTLKIQPAKLEDSAVYLCASSLPPGQPNIQYFGAGTRLSVL.

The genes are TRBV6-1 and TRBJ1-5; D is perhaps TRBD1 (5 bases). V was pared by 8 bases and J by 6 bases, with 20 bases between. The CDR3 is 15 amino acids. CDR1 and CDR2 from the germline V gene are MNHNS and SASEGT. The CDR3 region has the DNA TGTGCCAGCGAAACTTCCGGGACCCTTTTTCAGCCCCAGCATTTT. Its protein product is CASETSGTLFQPQHF.

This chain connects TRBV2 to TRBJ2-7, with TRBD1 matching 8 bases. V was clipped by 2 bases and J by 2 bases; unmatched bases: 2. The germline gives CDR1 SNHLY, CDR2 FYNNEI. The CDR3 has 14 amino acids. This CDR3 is CASSEQQGAYEQYF. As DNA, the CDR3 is TGTGCCAGCAGTGAACAACAGGGGGCCTACGAGCAGTACTTC.